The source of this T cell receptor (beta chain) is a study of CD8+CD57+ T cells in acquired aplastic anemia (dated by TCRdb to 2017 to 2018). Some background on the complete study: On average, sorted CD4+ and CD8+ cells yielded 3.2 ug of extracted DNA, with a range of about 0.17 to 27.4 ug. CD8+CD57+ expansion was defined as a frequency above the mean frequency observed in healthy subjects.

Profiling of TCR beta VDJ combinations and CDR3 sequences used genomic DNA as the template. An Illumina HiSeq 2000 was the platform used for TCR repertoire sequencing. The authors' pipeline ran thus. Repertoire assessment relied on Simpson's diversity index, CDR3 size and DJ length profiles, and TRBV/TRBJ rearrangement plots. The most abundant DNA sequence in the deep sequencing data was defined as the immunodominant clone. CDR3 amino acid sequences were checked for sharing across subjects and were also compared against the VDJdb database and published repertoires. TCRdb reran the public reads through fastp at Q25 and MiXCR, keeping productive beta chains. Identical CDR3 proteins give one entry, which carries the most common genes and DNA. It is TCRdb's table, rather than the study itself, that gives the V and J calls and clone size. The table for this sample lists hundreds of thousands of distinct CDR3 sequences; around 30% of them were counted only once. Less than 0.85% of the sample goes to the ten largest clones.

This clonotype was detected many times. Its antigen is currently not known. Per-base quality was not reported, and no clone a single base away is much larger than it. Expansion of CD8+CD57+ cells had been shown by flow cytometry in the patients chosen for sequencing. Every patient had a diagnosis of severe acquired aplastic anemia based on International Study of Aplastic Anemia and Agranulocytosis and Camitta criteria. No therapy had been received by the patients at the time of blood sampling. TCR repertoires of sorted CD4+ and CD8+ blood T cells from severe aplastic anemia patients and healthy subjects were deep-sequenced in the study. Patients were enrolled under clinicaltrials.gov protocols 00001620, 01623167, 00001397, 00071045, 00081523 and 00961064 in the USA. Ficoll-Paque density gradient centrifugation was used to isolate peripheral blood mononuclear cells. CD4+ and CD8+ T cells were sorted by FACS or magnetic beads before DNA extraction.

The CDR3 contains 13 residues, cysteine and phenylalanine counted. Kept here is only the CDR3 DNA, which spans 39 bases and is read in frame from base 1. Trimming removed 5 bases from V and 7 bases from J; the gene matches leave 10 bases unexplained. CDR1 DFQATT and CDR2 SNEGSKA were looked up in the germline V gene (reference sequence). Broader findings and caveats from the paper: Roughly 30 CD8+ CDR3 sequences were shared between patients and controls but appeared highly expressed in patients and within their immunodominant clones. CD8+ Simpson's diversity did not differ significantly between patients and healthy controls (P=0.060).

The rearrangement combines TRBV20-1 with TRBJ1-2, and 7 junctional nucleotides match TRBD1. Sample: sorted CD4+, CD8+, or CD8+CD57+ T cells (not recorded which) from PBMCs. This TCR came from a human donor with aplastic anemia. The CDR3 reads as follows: CSAFRGSIVGYTF. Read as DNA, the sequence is TGCAGTGCTTTCAGGGGGTCTATCGTTGGCTACACCTTC.